The sample holds one count of the clone carrying this TCR beta chain. Its antigen is unknown. This record comes from a study of shared clonotypes between healthy human individuals. Findings and limits, study-wide: Memory subsets generally showed smaller estimated richness than naive subsets did. Against clonotypes common to all four donors, non-shared ones had lower generation probabilities.

On sorted subsets, replicate PCRs used about 0.2 ug DNA, or around 30,000 T cell genomes. Clones were sequenced by immunoSEQ multiplex PCR, and TCRdb holds only the in-frame ones, with some missing. This sample yields about a million clones, of which around 75% are seen a single time; roughly 1.5% belongs to the top ten. Those who donated were healthy HIV-negative adults, with no recent acute infections or vaccinations reported. The CDR3 loop spans 15 amino acids. Germline lookup yields CDR1 SGDLS and CDR2 YYNGEE. The V and J ends lost 0 bases and 5 bases, in that order; junction bases with no gene match: 4.

The chain recombines TRBV9 with TRBJ2-1; 8 positions agree with TRBD2. Material for sequencing was memory CD4+ T cells sorted from blood. Described subset: CD45RA-negative fraction. This receptor was identified in a man aged 18 to 35 in good health. This CDR3 reads CASSVGAGEDNEQFF. The CDR3 nucleotides read TGTGCCAGCAGCGTAGGAGCGGGGGAGGACAATGAGCAGTTCTTC.